Sequencing of this T cell receptor beta chain was carried out in a study of OX40 agonist ivuxolimab in advanced cancers. This clone was picked up one time. The CDR3 loop spans 14 amino acids. Germline V CDR1 and CDR2: SGDLS, YYNGEE. Trimming stripped 3 bases from V and 10 bases from J, with 19 bases between. The repertoire was sequenced with immunoSEQ multiplex PCR; TCRdb's copy has only in-frame clones and lacks some. The sample shows some 67,000 clones, 85% of them seen only once. The TCR was taken from an adult with an advanced solid tumor such as melanoma, head and neck, liver or kidney cancer. The sample was CD4+ or CD8+ T cells sorted from blood, taken in a trial of the OX40 agonist ivuxolimab. The chain employs TRBV9 and TRBJ1-1, with D possibly being TRBD1 (6 bases). CDR3 coding DNA: TGTGCCAGCAGCGCGCACTCTTGGAGGGGGGGAGCTTTCTTT. This sequence encodes CASSAHSWRGGAFF.